One sample yielded the 23 T cell receptor beta chains listed below, sequenced in a study of control samples from healthy donors and cancer patients. Using immunoSEQ multiplex PCR, the repertoire was profiled, and TCRdb retains in-frame clones only, with some absent. The sample holds about 150,000 clones, over 90% seen once. The specimen sequenced was blood. The receptors shown here come from a man aged 45-60 years in good health.

V usage is TRBV15 and J usage is TRBJ2-7; D is ambiguous. V was clipped by 6 bases and J by 0 bases, with 12 bases between them. In germline, CDR1 is LNHNV, CDR2 YYDKDF (reference sequence). This CDR3 spans 14 amino acids. The CDR3 here is CATSPRTGSYEQYF. As DNA, the CDR3 is TGTGCCACCAGTCCCCGGACCGGCTCCTACGAGCAGTACTTC.

The V and J genes are TRBV18 and TRBJ1-1, with unresolved D. The CDR3 contains 14 residues. V dropped 2 bases and J dropped 6 bases, with 13 bases sitting between them. Germline CDR1 reads KGHSH; CDR2 reads LQKENI. The CDR3: CASSPGRLISEAFF. The DNA of the CDR3 is TGTGCCAGCTCACCAGGGAGGCTGATCTCTGAAGCTTTCTTT.

The chain couples TRBV7-2 to TRBJ1-4; D not certain. Germline V gene lookup returns CDR1 SGHTA and CDR2 FQGNSA. This CDR3 is built from 14 residues. V was cut by 5 bases and J by 8 bases, with 15 bases left in between. The CDR3 sequence is CASSPSRVAEKLFF. Here the CDR3 DNA reads TGTGCCAGCAGCCCTAGCCGGGTGGCCGAAAAACTGTTTTTT. Drawing the rest from reference TRBV7-2 and TRBJ1-4, the complete variable domain is GAGVSQSPSNKVTEKGKDVELRCDPISGHTALYWYRQSLGQGLEFLIYFQGNSAPDKSGLPSDRFSAERTGGSVSTLTIQRTQQEDSAVYLCASSPSRVAEKLFFGSGTQLSVL.

This rearrangement joins TRBV5-1 to TRBJ1-2; no reliable D call. Germline V gene data show CDR1 as SGHRS and CDR2 as YFSETQ. V dropped 6 bases and J dropped 6 bases, with 18 bases sitting between them. This CDR3 comprises 14 residues. The CDR3 sequence: CASTSSSGGHGYTF. The CDR3 DNA reads TGCGCCAGCACCTCCTCCTCAGGAGGACATGGCTACACCTTC.

The rearrangement joins TRBV28 to TRBJ2-7; tentatively, D is TRBD1 or TRBD2 (5 bases each). V dropped 6 bases and J dropped 0 bases, with 12 bases sitting between them. CDR1 MDHEN and CDR2 SYDVKM come from the germline V gene. The CDR3 runs 14 residues. This CDR3 is CASRLTGPSYEQYF. CDR3 coding DNA: TGTGCCAGCAGGCTTACGGGGCCCTCCTACGAGCAGTACTTC.

The chain carries TRBV7-9 and TRBJ2-7; 7 nucleotides align to TRBD2. The CDR3 has 15 residues. Germline loops: CDR1 SEHNR, CDR2 FQNEAQ (reference sequence). The trim removed 2 bases at V and 3 bases at J, leaving 7 bases unmatched. CDR3 DNA: TGTGCCAGCAGCTTAATAGGGAGGGGCGGCTACGAGCAGTACTTC. Translation: CASSLIGRGGYEQYF. Looking up the rest from reference TRBV7-9 and TRBJ2-7 gives the full variable domain: DTGVSQNPRHKITKRGQNVTFRCDPISEHNRLYWYRQTLGQGPEFLTYFQNEAQLEKSRLLSDRFSAERPKGSFSTLEIQRTEQGDSAMYLCASSLIGRGGYEQYFGPGTRLTVT.

The genes are TRBV15 and TRBJ2-1; no reliable D call. The CDR3 is 13 residues long. The V end was cut by 5 bases, the J end by 5 bases, with 10 bases between. Per germline, CDR1 LNHNV and CDR2 YYDKDF (reference sequence). This chain's CDR3 is CATSASLDNEQFF. In nucleotides, the CDR3 is TGTGCCACCAGCGCCTCCTTGGACAATGAGCAGTTCTTC.

The DNA of the CDR3 is TGTGCCAGCAGTCCGGACAGGGGACGGGTGCAGTTCTTC. Its protein product is CASSPDRGRVQFF. The J gene is TRBJ2-1, the V gene TRBV12-3 or TRBV12-4; 9 bases match TRBD1. This CDR3 is built from 13 residues. The V segment lost 5 bases and the J segment 12 bases; nucleotides outside the gene matches: 8.

This chain joins TRBV2 and TRBJ1-2, with TRBD1 as a possible D gene (6 bases). In germline, CDR1 is SNHLY, CDR2 FYNNEI. The V and J ends lost 7 bases and 8 bases respectively, with 11 bases between them. The CDR3 is 11 amino acids. The CDR3 DNA sequence: TGTGCCAGCAACAGGGCTCCCGGCTACACCTTC. It specifies CASNRAPGYTF.

The chain uses TRBV30 and TRBJ1-5; 10 bases fit TRBD1. J was trimmed by 4 bases and V by 4 bases; bases with no gene match: 7. This CDR3 region has 15 residues. CDR1 and CDR2 (germline): GTSNPN, SVGIG (reference sequence). CDR3 residues: CAWKAGTGVNQPQHF. Written as DNA, the CDR3 is TGTGCCTGGAAAGCCGGGACAGGGGTAAATCAGCCCCAGCATTTT.

J is TRBJ1-5 and V is TRBV19, with unresolved D. This CDR3 region has 16 residues. Trimming cost V 2 bases and J 1 base, with 12 bases left between them. The V gene's germline CDR1 is LNHDA and CDR2 SQIVND (reference sequence). In DNA form, the CDR3 reads TGTGCCAGTAGTATAATTCAGATCCGGAGCAATCAGCCCCAGCATTTT. Translation gives CASSIIQIRSNQPQHF.

V usage is TRBV29-1 and J usage is TRBJ2-7, with 7 bases fitting TRBD1. The CDR3 has 15 amino acids. Trimming took 6 bases from V and 0 from J; bases not matched to a gene: 11. The germline CDR1 and CDR2 sequences are SQVTM and ANQGSEA. CDR3 sequence (DNA): TGCAGCGTGAGCCTACCCAGGGGGAGCTCCTACGAGCAGTACTTC. Translated: CSVSLPRGSSYEQYF.

This clone was seen a few times. The chain links TRBV19 to TRBJ1-3; a possible D gene is TRBD1 (5 bases). The CDR3 runs to 15 residues. The germline CDR1 and CDR2 sequences are LNHDA and SQIVND (reference sequence). The V and J ends lost 6 bases and 0 bases respectively, with 12 bases between them. CDR3: CASSLGTISGNTIYF. The CDR3 region has the DNA TGTGCCAGTAGCCTCGGGACTATCTCTGGAAACACCATATATTTT.

This chain joins TRBV20-1 and TRBJ1-2; D ambiguous. Germline V gives CDR1 DFQATT, CDR2 SNEGSKA (reference sequence). The CDR3 is 13 amino acids. Deletions cut 3 bases from V and 2 bases from J, with 10 bases between. For the CDR3, the DNA is TGCAGTGCTAGTGTCAGAGAAAACTATGGCTACACCTTC. It codes for CSASVRENYGYTF.

The chain has TRBV5-5 and TRBJ1-6; D may be TRBD1 (5 bases). V dropped 2 bases and J dropped 7 bases, with 10 bases sitting between them. Germline CDR1 SGHKS, CDR2 YYEKEE (reference sequence). The CDR3 is 14 amino acids. CDR3 region: CASSFGTRNSPLHF. In nucleotides, the CDR3 is TGTGCCAGCAGCTTTGGGACGAGGAATTCACCCCTCCACTTT.

J is TRBJ1-1 and V is TRBV28; D perhaps matches TRBD1 (6 bases). Germline CDR1 MDHEN, CDR2 SYDVKM. Trimming shortened V by 10 bases and J by 7 bases, and 16 bases separated the two germline ends. The CDR3 runs 12 residues. The CDR3 here is CATGAGADEAFF. Written as DNA, the CDR3 is TGTGCCACCGGGGCAGGGGCGGATGAAGCTTTCTTT. Supplemented by reference TRBV28 and TRBJ1-1, the full variable domain reads DVKVTQSSRYLVKRTGEKVFLECVQDMDHENMFWYRQDPGLGLRLIYFSYDVKMKEKGDIPEGYSVSREKKERFSLILESASTNQTSMYLCATGAGADEAFFGQGTRLTVV.

This rearrangement joins TRBV28 to TRBJ2-7; D may match TRBD1 or TRBD2 (6 bases each). Germline CDR1 and CDR2: MDHEN and SYDVKM. Trimming shortened V by 5 bases and J by 6 bases, and 14 bases separated the two germline ends. This CDR3 comprises 13 residues. CDR3 region: CASSRQGRSEQYF. CDR3 in DNA: TGTGCCAGCAGTCGTCAGGGGAGGTCCGAGCAGTACTTC.

The chain joins TRBV5-1 to TRBJ2-1; TRBD2 matches at 9 bases. CDR3 length: 16 amino acids. Germline assignment: CDR1 SGHRS and CDR2 YFSETQ. Unmatched junction bases numbered 5, after V lost 2 bases and J lost 2 bases. The CDR3, as DNA: TGCGCCAGCAGCTTTGGTGCGGGAGGGACCTACAATGAGCAGTTCTTC. The encoded protein is CASSFGAGGTYNEQFF.

This clone was found a few times. The chain recombines TRBV23-1 with TRBJ2-6; the match to TRBD1 covers 7 bases. TRBV23-1 falls under the ORF class, with uncertain function. The junction had 8 bases not matched to a gene; V was cut back by 0 bases and J by 0 bases. The CDR3 spans 19 residues. The CDR3 coding sequence is TGCGCCAGCAGTCAATCGTGGGGGACAGCGATCTCTGGGGCCAACGTCCTGACTTTC. Amino acid sequence: CASSQSWGTAISGANVLTF.

The sample holds one count of this clone. The chain links TRBV28 to TRBJ1-2, with TRBD1 matching 7 bases. Trimming took 10 bases from V and 1 from J; bases not matched to a gene: 3. The length of the CDR3 is 12 residues. Germline values: CDR1 MDHEN, CDR2 SYDVKM. This chain's CDR3 is CATRQGNYGYTF. For the CDR3, the DNA is TGTGCCACCCGACAGGGTAACTATGGCTACACCTTC.

The gene calls are TRBV27 and TRBJ2-7; 10 bases line up with TRBD2. This CDR3 is 16 amino acids long. J was trimmed by 5 bases and V by 7 bases; bases with no gene match: 14. The germline CDR1 and CDR2 sequences are MNHEY and SMNVEV (reference sequence). In DNA form, the CDR3 reads TGTGCCAGCACTGTGAATCCGGGACTAGCGAATGACGAGCAGTACTTC. Translated: CASTVNPGLANDEQYF.

V gene TRBV4-1 combines with J gene TRBJ2-5; possible D gene TRBD1, 5 bases. The CDR3 runs to 13 residues. Deletions cut 1 base from V and 3 bases from J, with 6 bases between. Looked up from germline, CDR1 is MGHRA and CDR2 is YSYEKL. The CDR3 loop reads CASSQVGEETQYF. DNA for the CDR3: TGCGCCAGCAGCCAAGTAGGGGAAGAGACCCAGTACTTC.

The CDR3 protein is CASSLGHIGNQPQHF. The CDR3 coding sequence is TGTGCCAGCAGCCTTGGACATATCGGAAATCAGCCCCAGCATTTT. V and J are TRBV9 and TRBJ1-5; tentative D call: TRBD1 (5 bases). V shed 4 bases and J shed 4 bases, with 15 bases lying between them. Germline V gene lookup returns CDR1 SGDLS and CDR2 YYNGEE. The CDR3 consists of 15 residues.